The 12 T cell receptor beta chains given below trace back to one sample, sequenced in a study of T cell responses to AZD1222 COVID-19 vaccine. The data were produced by immunoSEQ multiplex PCR, yet TCRdb's version contains in-frame clones alone and is incomplete. The profile shows 170,000 or so clones, over 75% of them singletons. The sample was peripheral blood, taken on day 0 of AZD1222 vaccination. The source is an adult in good health.

V and J are TRBV27 and TRBJ1-1, with TRBD1 as a possible D gene (5 bases). The germline V gene has CDR1 MNHEY and CDR2 SMNVEV (reference sequence). CDR3 length equals 15 residues. With 6 bases removed from V and 1 base from J, the gap between germline ends came to 15 bases. DNA for the CDR3: TGTGCCAGCAGGGTCCCGGGACCCTGGAACACTGAAGCTTTCTTT. As protein: CASRVPGPWNTEAFF.

This chain links TRBV5-5 with TRBJ1-1; 7 bases map to TRBD1. Unmatched junction bases numbered 13, after V lost 4 bases and J lost 4 bases. Germline V gene lookup returns CDR1 SGHKS and CDR2 YYEKEE (reference sequence). This CDR3 is 16 amino acids long. The CDR3 coding sequence is TGTGCCAGCAGCGTGGCGCTACCTACAGGGGCCACTGAAGCTTTCTTT. Its translation: CASSVALPTGATEAFF. Looking up the rest from reference TRBV5-5 and TRBJ1-1 gives the full variable domain: DAGVTQSPTHLIKTRGQQVTLRCSPISGHKSVSWYQQVLGQGPQFIFQYYEKEERGRGNFPDRFSARQFPNYSSELNVNALLLGDSALYLCASSVALPTGATEAFFGQGTRLTVV.

This clone was picked up one time. V and J are TRBV2 and TRBJ1-2; possible D gene TRBD1, 6 bases. The germline V gene has CDR1 SNHLY and CDR2 FYNNEI. The CDR3 covers 14 residues. Trimming pared 7 bases from V and 3 bases from J, leaving 15 bases between. The CDR3, as DNA: TGTGCCAGCATCGGGCAGGGGATCGACTATGGCTACACCTTC. Encoded protein: CASIGQGIDYGYTF.

This rearrangement joins TRBV2 to TRBJ1-3, with D uncertain. Germline V lookup: CDR1 SNHLY, CDR2 FYNNEI. Trimming took 2 bases from V and 1 from J, leaving 9 bases between them. The CDR3 covers 15 residues. The CDR3 region is CASSERVLSGNTIYF. The CDR3 coding sequence is TGTGCCAGCAGTGAAAGGGTTCTATCTGGAAACACCATATATTTT.

The CDR3 sequence is CASSWDSGANVLTF. CDR3 in DNA: TGTGCCAGCAGCTGGGACTCTGGGGCCAACGTCCTGACTTTC. J is TRBJ2-6 and V is TRBV7-6; unclear D gene. The CDR3 consists of 14 residues. CDR1 and CDR2 (germline): SGHVS, FNYEAQ. Trimming pared 4 bases from V and 0 bases from J, leaving 4 bases between.

CDR3 bases: TGTGCCAGCAGCGCCTGGGAGAGCGGGGTCCACAATGAGCAGTTCTTC. Protein sequence: CASSAWESGVHNEQFF. The rearrangement uses TRBV9 and TRBJ2-1, with TRBD2 matching over 7 bases. The CDR3 runs 16 residues. J was trimmed by 5 bases and V by 3 bases; bases with no gene match: 11. Germline V CDR1 and CDR2: SGDLS, YYNGEE.

This clone appeared a single time. The chain joins TRBV7-3 to TRBJ2-1; 13 positions match TRBD2. V was clipped by 2 bases and J by 7 bases; unmatched bases: 2. Germline CDR1 reads SGHTA; CDR2 reads FQGTGA. The CDR3 runs 15 residues. The CDR3: CASSLELAGGNEQFF. CDR3 coding DNA: TGTGCCAGCAGCTTAGAACTAGCGGGGGGGAATGAGCAGTTCTTC.

The chain is built from TRBV3-1 (or the pseudogene TRBV3-2) and TRBJ1-6; D gene ambiguous. In germline, CDR1 is LGHDT, CDR2 YNNKEL (reference sequence). The V and J ends lost 8 bases and 10 bases respectively, with 15 bases between them. CDR3 length: 13 residues. CDR3 nucleotides: TGTGCCAGCCGACCCAGAGAGAGCTCACCCCTCCACTTT. Translating gives CASRPRESSPLHF.

V and J are TRBV7-3 and TRBJ2-7; 7 positions agree with TRBD1. Germline V lookup: CDR1 SGHTA, CDR2 FQGTGA. This CDR3 is built from 14 residues. J was trimmed by 3 bases and V by 5 bases; bases with no gene match: 7. The CDR3 here is CASSRNWDSYEQYF. The CDR3 DNA follows: TGTGCCAGCAGCCGAAATTGGGACAGCTACGAGCAGTACTTC.

The rearrangement joins TRBV15 to TRBJ1-1; D call uncertain. Trimming stripped 0 bases from V and 1 base from J, with 6 bases between. This CDR3 region has 14 residues. Germline CDR1 and CDR2: LNHNV and YYDKDF (reference sequence). The CDR3 spells CATSRDVGNTEAFF. The DNA for the CDR3 is TGTGCCACCAGCAGAGATGTAGGGAACACTGAAGCTTTCTTT.

The rearrangement uses TRBV6-1 and TRBJ2-7, with 8 nucleotides matching TRBD1. The ends lost 6 bases at V and 5 bases at J; junction bases unmatched: 12. Looked up from germline, CDR1 is MNHNS and CDR2 is SASEGT. The CDR3 spans 15 residues. This CDR3 reads CASRSSGQGLNEQYF. CDR3 DNA: TGTGCCAGCAGATCCTCCGGACAGGGTTTAAACGAGCAGTACTTC.

The rearrangement joins TRBV11-2 to TRBJ2-7; possible D gene TRBD2, 6 bases. CDR3 size: 11 residues. CDR1 SGHAT and CDR2 FQNNGV come from the germline V gene. V was clipped by 6 bases and J by 6 bases, with 9 bases between them. The CDR3 DNA reads TGTGCCAGCAGGGCTAGCGTCGAGCAGTACTTC. It yields the protein CASRASVEQYF.